Shown below are 7 T cell receptor beta chains from a single sample sequenced in a study of CD8 T cells in ankylosing spondylitis (dated by TCRdb to between 2016 and 2019). Library preparation employed 5' RACE. These reads were obtained on an Illumina HiSeq 2500. The public reads were reprocessed in TCRdb via fastp at Q25 and MiXCR, keeping in-frame beta chains. Records with the same CDR3 protein are collapsed into one entry carrying the most frequent genes and DNA. For this sample the table gives about 220,000 distinct CDR3 sequences, of which roughly a tenth were detected only once. Of the sample, 21% falls within the top ten clones. The sample was blood, either unsorted or a sorted T cell fraction (not recorded which). These receptors were obtained from a male donor with ankylosing spondylitis or in good health (not recorded which).

The chain links TRBV20-1 to TRBJ2-7, with 7 bases matching TRBD1. The CDR3 covers 12 residues. The germline CDR1 and CDR2 sequences are DFQATT and SNEGSKA (reference sequence). With V trimmed by 4 bases and J by 7 bases, 7 bases remained unmatched. The CDR3 nucleotides are TGCAGTGCTACCGAGGGGGCTTGGGAGCAGTACTTC. It is translated as CSATEGAWEQYF.

This clonotype was picked up many times. The CDR3 DNA sequence: TGTGCCAGCAGCTTACAGGGGAAGGACGAGCAGTACTTC. Translation gives CASSLQGKDEQYF. The rearrangement joins TRBV7-9 to TRBJ2-7; maybe TRBD1 (6 bases). V lost 2 bases, J lost 5 bases, and 10 bases lay in between. The V gene's germline CDR1 is SEHNR and CDR2 FQNEAQ (reference sequence). CDR3 size: 13 residues.

Many counts were recorded for this clonotype. The chain joins TRBV28 to TRBJ2-7; 11 bases are a match to TRBD1. Germline loops: CDR1 MDHEN, CDR2 SYDVKM. The CDR3 totals 18 residues. With V trimmed by 4 bases and J by 2 bases, 13 bases remained unmatched. For the CDR3, the DNA is TGTGCCAGCAGTTCCCCTCGGACAGGGGGCGTCGCTACCTACGAGCAGTACTTC. This codes for CASSSPRTGGVATYEQYF. Drawing the rest from reference TRBV28 and TRBJ2-7, the complete variable domain is DVKVTQSSRYLVKRTGEKVFLECVQDMDHENMFWYRQDPGLGLRLIYFSYDVKMKEKGDIPEGYSVSREKKERFSLILESASTNQTSMYLCASSSPRTGGVATYEQYFGPGTRLTVT.

By share, this clonotype counts as medium-sized (0.01 to 0.1%). This chain uses TRBV5-1 with TRBJ1-1; no definite D call. The CDR3 is made up of 12 amino acids. Germline assignment: CDR1 SGHRS and CDR2 YFSETQ. V was trimmed by 4 bases and J by 5 bases, leaving 9 bases between them. As DNA, the CDR3 is TGCGCCAGCAGCCGGGATGCGACTGAAGCTTTCTTT. Translation: CASSRDATEAFF.

This clonotype has a count of ten or more. The chain employs TRBV5-1 and TRBJ2-2; tentative D call: TRBD2 (5 bases). Trimming left V 6 bases short and J 2 bases short, with 14 bases between. Germline CDR1 and CDR2: SGHRS and YFSETQ. This CDR3 comprises 15 residues. The CDR3 region is CASNLRTGNTGELFF. In DNA, the CDR3 is TGCGCCAGCAACCTCAGGACGGGAAACACCGGGGAGCTGTTTTTT.

The chain recombines TRBV5-1 with TRBJ2-1, with TRBD1 identical over 7 bases. Losses at the gene ends were 2 bases for V and 0 bases for J; bases not matched to a gene: 2. Per germline, CDR1 SGHRS and CDR2 YFSETQ. The CDR3 has 15 amino acids. CDR3 protein: CASSFRDSSYNEQFF. The DNA of the CDR3 is TGCGCCAGCAGCTTCCGGGACAGCTCCTACAATGAGCAGTTCTTC.

Comment on this clonotype: This may be a read error, as it is one base from a much larger clone. This rearrangement joins TRBV20-1 to TRBJ2-2; D gene uncertain. Per germline, CDR1 DFQATT and CDR2 SNEGSKA (reference sequence). The CDR3 consists of 17 residues. CDR3 protein: CCARDGKTSPETGELFF. CDR3 coding DNA: TGCTGTGCTAGAGATGGGAAAACGTCACCGGAGACCGGGGAGCTGTTTTTT.